The 21 T cell receptor beta chains reported below all come from one sample, sequenced in a study of response to subunit inactivated influenza vaccine. TCRdb re-analysed the RT-PCR reads in MiXCR, keeping a single row per CDR3 protein. The table lists approximately 500,000 distinct CDR3 sequences, over 10% of them singletons. The material sequenced was PBMCs from blood, taken 35 to 45 days after vaccination. Receptors originate from a man in his fifties who received an inactivated influenza vaccine.

This CDR3 is CASSYLSGRAQYNEQFF. CDR3 sequence (DNA): TGTGCCAGCAGTTACCTAAGCGGGAGGGCCCAATACAATGAGCAGTTCTTC. The V call is TRBV6-2 or TRBV6-3, the J call TRBJ2-1; 10 nucleotides line up with TRBD2. The V gene end was trimmed by 2 bases and the J gene end by 4 bases; junction bases not matched to a gene: 8. Looked up from germline, CDR1 is MNHEY and CDR2 is SVGEGT. The CDR3 loop spans 17 amino acids.

This clonotype showed up many times. The rearrangement links TRBV10-3 to TRBJ2-7; D possibly corresponds to TRBD2 (5 bases). CDR1 and CDR2 (germline): ENHRY, SYGVKD. This CDR3 has 14 amino acids. V lost 0 bases, J lost 3 bases, and 9 bases lay in between. CDR3 sequence: CAISESGAIYEQYF. The DNA of the CDR3 is TGTGCCATCAGTGAGTCGGGAGCGATCTACGAGCAGTACTTC.

The V call is TRBV12-3 or TRBV12-4, the J call TRBJ1-5; D unclear. The V end lost 0 bases, the J end lost 4 bases, and 10 bases lay between the germline ends. The CDR3 consists of 15 residues. The chain's CDR3 is CASSLAQSVNQPQHF. In DNA form, the CDR3 reads TGTGCCAGCAGTTTAGCGCAGTCAGTTAATCAGCCCCAGCATTTT.

The genes are TRBV27 and TRBJ2-6; 10 bases agree with TRBD1. Germline-derived CDR1 and CDR2 are MNHEY and SMNVEV (reference sequence). The CDR3 consists of 16 residues. V lost 6 bases, J lost 4 bases, and 6 bases stayed unmatched. The CDR3 region has the DNA TGTGCCAGCAGCCGGACAGGGGGTTTCGGGGCCAACGTCCTGACTTTC. Translation gives CASSRTGGFGANVLTF.

J is TRBJ2-5 and V is TRBV4-2; a weak D match, TRBD2 (6 bases). Per germline, CDR1 LGHNA and CDR2 YNFKEQ. V lost 1 base, J lost 0 bases, and 6 bases lay in between. CDR3 length: 14 residues. The CDR3 nucleotides read TGTGCCAGCAGCCAAGGGGACTACCAAGAGACCCAGTACTTC. This translates into CASSQGDYQETQYF.

V and J are TRBV6-4 and TRBJ2-3; 13 bases map to TRBD2. The V and J ends lost 3 bases and 4 bases, in that order; junction bases with no gene match: 7. Germline lookup yields CDR1 MRHNA and CDR2 SNTAGT. This CDR3 contains 17 residues. The CDR3 coding sequence is TGTGCCAGCAGTGAAACTACTAGCGGGAGGGCCGCAGATACGCAGTATTTT. This gives the protein CASSETTSGRAADTQYF.

The sample holds many counts of this clonotype. This rearrangement joins TRBV5-5 to TRBJ2-1; the match to TRBD1 covers 7 bases. J gave up 9 bases and V 0 bases, and 6 bases lay outside the gene matches. The CDR3 length is 14 residues. Germline CDR1 and CDR2: SGHKS and YYEKEE (reference sequence). The CDR3 sequence is CASSLGGGVGEQFF. The CDR3, as DNA: TGTGCCAGCAGCTTGGGAGGGGGCGTTGGTGAGCAGTTCTTC.

This clonotype occurred a few times. V gene TRBV7-8 combines with J gene TRBJ2-3, with D possibly called TRBD1 or TRBD2 (5 bases each). The CDR3 contains 17 residues. Germline-derived CDR1 and CDR2 are SGHVS and FQNEAQ. Trimming shortened V by 5 bases and J by 0 bases, and 18 bases separated the two germline ends. This CDR3 is CASSTGTEFSSTDTQYF. The CDR3 bases are TGTGCCAGCAGCACCGGGACGGAATTTTCTAGCACAGATACGCAGTATTTT.

This clonotype has only a few counts. The chain is built from TRBV4-3 and TRBJ1-2; D gene uncertain. Trimming shortened V by 1 base and J by 6 bases, and 9 bases separated the two germline ends. Germline V gene data show CDR1 as LGHNA and CDR2 as YSLEER. This CDR3 has 13 amino acids. The CDR3 region is CASSQVTSDGYTF. CDR3 DNA: TGCGCCAGCAGCCAAGTCACAAGCGATGGCTACACCTTC.

The rearrangement uses TRBV21-1 and TRBJ2-3; the DNA was not compared with TRBD1, the D call given in the table. TRBV21-1 is an annotated pseudogene. The CDR3 runs 16 residues. The CDR3 bases are TGTGCCAGCAGCAAAGAGGGACAGGGATTTTTTGATACGCAGTATTTT. Its translation is CASSKEGQGFFDTQYF.

This clonotype was recorded a few times. This chain uses TRBV19 with TRBJ1-2; no reliable D call. This CDR3 is built from 14 residues. Germline assignment: CDR1 LNHDA and CDR2 SQIVND (reference sequence). V gave up 8 bases and J gave up 4 bases, with 17 bases separating them. Here the CDR3 reads CASRTVLDFYGYTF. The CDR3 nucleotides are TGTGCCAGTCGGACGGTACTTGACTTCTATGGCTACACCTTC.

The chain has TRBV28 and TRBJ2-3; D may be TRBD2 (5 bases). Germline lookup yields CDR1 MDHEN and CDR2 SYDVKM. The CDR3 runs to 16 residues. V lost 5 bases to trimming and J lost 3 bases, with 18 bases between them. CDR3 residues: CASSGPGLPGTDTQYF. The CDR3 coding sequence is TGTGCCAGCAGTGGCCCCGGACTCCCTGGGACAGATACGCAGTATTTT.

This clonotype was found many times. V gene TRBV10-2 combines with J gene TRBJ2-7; D not resolved. The V end lost 8 bases, the J end lost 3 bases, and 17 bases lay between the germline ends. The CDR3 is 14 residues long. CDR1 is WSHSY, CDR2 SAAADI, per germline. The CDR3 coding sequence is TGCGCCAGCTCCCGGTTGGGATCGTACTACGAGCAGTACTTC. It codes for CASSRLGSYYEQYF.

This clonotype occurred a few times. DNA for the CDR3: TGTGCCAGCAGCTTAGACCTAGCGGAACTGATAACGCAACGGACCGGGGAGCTGTTTTTT. Its protein is CASSLDLAELITQRTGELFF. The V and J genes are TRBV11-1 and TRBJ2-2, with 7 bases aligning to TRBD2. The CDR3 length is 20 residues. CDR1 and CDR2 (germline): SGHAT, FQDESV (reference sequence). J lost 5 bases, V lost 1 base, and 19 bases had no gene match.

The chain has TRBV28 and TRBJ2-7, with 7 bases aligning to TRBD2. The ends lost 6 bases at V and 4 bases at J; junction bases unmatched: 15. CDR1 and CDR2 from the germline V gene are MDHEN and SYDVKM. CDR3 length: 16 amino acids. CDR3 nucleotides: TGTGCCAGCAGCACTTCATGGGAAAGCGGGGTTTACGAGCAGTACTTC. As protein: CASSTSWESGVYEQYF.

This chain joins TRBV20-1 and TRBJ2-1, with D unresolved. The CDR3 is 14 residues long. Between the trimmed V and J ends, which lost 1 base and 7 bases, there was a span of 14 bases. CDR1 is DFQATT, CDR2 SNEGSKA, per germline (reference sequence). CDR3 sequence: CSARVRVARNEQFF. For the CDR3, the DNA is TGCAGTGCTAGAGTACGGGTAGCAAGGAATGAGCAGTTCTTC.

This clonotype was counted at least ten times. The genes are TRBV7-2 and TRBJ2-7, with D hard to call. V lost 3 bases and J 3 bases, leaving 15 bases between the germline ends. Germline CDR1 is SGHTA and CDR2 is FQGNSA. This CDR3 spans 15 amino acids. CDR3 region: CASSFWRPQFYEQYF. The CDR3, as DNA: TGTGCCAGCAGCTTTTGGCGGCCGCAGTTCTACGAGCAGTACTTC. The whole variable domain, remainder taken from reference TRBV7-2 and TRBJ2-7, is GAGVSQSPSNKVTEKGKDVELRCDPISGHTALYWYRQSLGQGLEFLIYFQGNSAPDKSGLPSDRFSAERTGGSVSTLTIQRTQQEDSAVYLCASSFWRPQFYEQYFGPGTRLTVT.

This clonotype has only a few counts. This chain links TRBV6-2 or TRBV6-3 with TRBJ2-1; 10 positions match TRBD2. Germline V gives CDR1 MNHEY, CDR2 SVGEGT. V lost 2 bases to trimming and J lost 4 bases; unmatched junction nucleotides: 11. The CDR3 runs 18 residues. This CDR3 is CASSYGVPSGRTYNEQFF. The CDR3 coding sequence is TGTGCCAGCAGTTACGGGGTCCCTAGCGGGAGAACTTACAATGAGCAGTTCTTC.

This clonotype has a handful of counts. The J gene is TRBJ2-5, the V gene TRBV11-3; D gene unclear. V lost 1 base, J lost 2 bases, and 8 bases lay in between. Per germline, CDR1 SGHNT and CDR2 YENEEA. CDR3 size: 14 residues. CDR3 in DNA: TGTGCCAGCAGCTTAGTTTCTCGACAAGAGACCCAGTACTTC. It is translated as CASSLVSRQETQYF.

There are many counts of this clonotype. CDR3 DNA: TGCAGCGTTGAAGACAGGACCACTAGCACAGATACGCAGTATTTT. This codes for CSVEDRTTSTDTQYF. The V call is TRBV29-1, the J call TRBJ2-3; no clear D gene. The CDR3 loop spans 15 amino acids. Germline CDR1 and CDR2: SQVTM and ANQGSEA. V lost 0 bases to trimming and J lost 0 bases, with 10 bases between them.

This clonotype has just a few counts. The chain employs TRBV28 and TRBJ1-5, with 7 bases lining up with TRBD1. V lost 2 bases to trimming and J lost 2 bases; unmatched junction nucleotides: 18. CDR1 and CDR2 from the germline V gene are MDHEN and SYDVKM. This CDR3 has 20 residues. The CDR3 protein is CASSLGLRGRGFLGNQPQHF. The CDR3 DNA sequence: TGTGCCAGCAGTTTAGGGTTACGTGGCAGGGGGTTTCTGGGCAATCAGCCCCAGCATTTT.